This is a list of T cell receptor beta chains from one sample in a study of T cells after yellow fever vaccination. Each CDR3 protein gets one entry after TCRdb re-called the 5' RACE reads with MiXCR. The profile covers approximately 61,000 distinct CDR3 sequences, with more than 5.5% appearing a single time and around 44% taken by the ten largest. Sequenced material: CD8+ T cells sorted from PBMCs, taken on the day of the first yellow fever vaccination. The receptors shown here come from a man younger than 35 who received the YFV17D yellow fever vaccine. Each CDR3 is given with its conserved first and last residue. The D gene is left open where the match is weak. The size entry is marked missing in some rows and otherwise reads once, few, many or a size class.

D	V	size	J	CDR3	DNA
.	TRBV4-3	.	TRBJ1-2	CASSQVGKDPYGYTF	TGCGCCAGCAGCCAAGTCGGCAAGGACCCTTATGGCTACACCTTC
.	TRBV12-3/TRBV12-4	few	TRBJ1-6	CASSPAIHLGNSPLHF	TGTGCCAGCAGCCCGGCCATCCATCTAGGAAATTCACCCCTCCACTTT
.	TRBV30	.	TRBJ2-7	CAWGEDSYEQYF	TGTGCCTGGGGGGAGGACAGCTACGAGCAGTACTTC
TRBD2	TRBV7-2	.	TRBJ2-3	CACSPQTSRGADTQYF	TGTGCCTGCAGCCCCCAGACTAGTCGGGGGGCAGATACGCAGTATTTT
.	TRBV11-2	many	TRBJ2-5	CASRPGATKDTQYF	TGTGCCAGCAGACCGGGGGCCACGAAAGACACCCAGTACTTC
.	TRBV9	few	TRBJ1-1	CASSAGPKHPEAFF	TGTGCCAGCAGCGCGGGACCGAAGCACCCTGAAGCTTTCTTT
TRBD1	TRBV5-1	many	TRBJ1-1	CASSSTGTGTGTEAFF	TGCGCCAGCAGCTCAACCGGGACAGGGACGGGTACTGAAGCTTTCTTT
TRBD1	TRBV4-1	many	TRBJ2-3	CASSRTTGGTDTQYF	TGCGCCAGCAGCCGAACTACAGGGGGCACAGATACGCAGTATTTT
.	TRBV6-2/TRBV6-3	many	TRBJ2-5	CASRGETQYF	TGTGCCAGCCGGGGGGAGACCCAGTACTTC
.	TRBV5-5	many	TRBJ2-1	CASSWVSGHNEQFF	TGTGCCAGCAGCTGGGTCTCGGGACACAATGAGCAGTTCTTC
TRBD1	TRBV7-2	many	TRBJ2-1	CASSRDRGLGNEQFF	TGTGCCAGCAGCCGGGACAGGGGGCTAGGAAATGAGCAGTTCTTC
.	TRBV12-3/TRBV12-4	.	TRBJ1-1	CASSRGDTNTEAFF	TGTGCCAGCAGTCGTGGAGACACTAACACTGAAGCTTTCTTT
.	TRBV4-3	.	TRBJ2-6	CASSHVYRAGANVLTF	TGCGCCAGCAGCCATGTATACAGGGCTGGGGCCAACGTCCTGACTTTC
.	TRBV15	.	TRBJ2-3	CATSSSGADTQYF	TGTGCCACCAGCAGCTCGGGGGCAGATACGCAGTATTTT
TRBD1	TRBV4-3	many	TRBJ1-1	CASSHYRGAITEAFF	TGCGCCAGCAGCCACTACAGGGGGGCAATCACTGAAGCTTTCTTT
TRBD1	TRBV7-2	many	TRBJ2-7	CASSLTRQGANEQYF	TGTGCCAGCAGCTTAACTCGGCAGGGGGCCAACGAGCAGTACTTC
.	TRBV11-2	many	TRBJ2-7	CASSLAVGIYEQYF	TGTGCCAGCAGCTTAGCCGTAGGGATCTACGAGCAGTACTTC
.	TRBV12-3/TRBV12-4	many	TRBJ1-1	CASSFEGGPEAFF	TGTGCCAGCAGCTTCGAGGGGGGACCTGAAGCTTTCTTT
TRBD1	TRBV12-3/TRBV12-4	few	TRBJ2-1	CASSLKEGQAYNEQFF	TGTGCCAGCAGTTTAAAAGAAGGACAGGCCTACAATGAGCAGTTCTTC
TRBD1	TRBV7-9	few	TRBJ1-2	CASSGTGVGYGYTF	TGTGCCAGCAGCGGGACAGGGGTCGGCTATGGCTACACCTTC
.	TRBV7-3	.	TRBJ1-2	CASSPSANRGGYTF	TGTGCCAGCAGCCCAAGCGCCAACCGGGGCGGCTACACCTTC
.	TRBV4-3	many	TRBJ2-7	CASSQARGSSYEQYF	TGCGCCAGCAGCCAAGCGCGGGGAAGCTCCTACGAGCAGTACTTC
.	TRBV29-1	many	TRBJ2-3	CSGHVGDTQYF	TGCAGCGGCCACGTCGGAGATACGCAGTATTTT
TRBD2	TRBV3-1	many	TRBJ2-2	CASSYTSGRYTGELFF	TGTGCCAGCAGCTATACTAGCGGCAGATACACCGGGGAGCTGTTTTTT
TRBD2	TRBV6-1	many	TRBJ2-3	CASSEGLATDTQYF	TGTGCCAGCAGTGAAGGACTAGCGACAGATACGCAGTATTTT